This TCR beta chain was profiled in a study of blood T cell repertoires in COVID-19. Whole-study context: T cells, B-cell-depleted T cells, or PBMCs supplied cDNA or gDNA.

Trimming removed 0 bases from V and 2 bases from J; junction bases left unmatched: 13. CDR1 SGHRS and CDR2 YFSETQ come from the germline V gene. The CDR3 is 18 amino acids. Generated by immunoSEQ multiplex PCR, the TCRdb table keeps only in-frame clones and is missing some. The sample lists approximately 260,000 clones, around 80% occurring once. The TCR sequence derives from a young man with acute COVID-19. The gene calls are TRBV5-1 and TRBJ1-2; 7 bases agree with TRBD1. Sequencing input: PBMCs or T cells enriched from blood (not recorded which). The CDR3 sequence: CASSLATRPTGDNYGYTF. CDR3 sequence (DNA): TGCGCCAGCAGCTTGGCCACCAGGCCCACAGGGGACAACTATGGCTACACCTTC.